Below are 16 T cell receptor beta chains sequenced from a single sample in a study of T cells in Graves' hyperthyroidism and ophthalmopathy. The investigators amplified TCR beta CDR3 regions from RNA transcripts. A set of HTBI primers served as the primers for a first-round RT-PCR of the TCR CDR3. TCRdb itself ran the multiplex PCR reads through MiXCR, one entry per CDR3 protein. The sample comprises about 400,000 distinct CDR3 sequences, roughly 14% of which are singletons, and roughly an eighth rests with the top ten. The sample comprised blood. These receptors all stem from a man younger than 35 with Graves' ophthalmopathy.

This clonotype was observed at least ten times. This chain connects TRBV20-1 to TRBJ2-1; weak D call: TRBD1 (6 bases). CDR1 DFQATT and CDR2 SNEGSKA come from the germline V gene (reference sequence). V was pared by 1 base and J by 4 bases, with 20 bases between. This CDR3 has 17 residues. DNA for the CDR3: TGCAGTGCTAGAGCTATGCCTCTGGGGGCCTTTTACAATGAGCAGTTCTTC. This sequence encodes CSARAMPLGAFYNEQFF.

CDR3 sequence reads: CASRIRENTEAFF. The CDR3 DNA reads as TGTGCCAGCAGAATCAGGGAGAACACTGAAGCTTTCTTT. The rearrangement joins TRBV6-4 to TRBJ1-1, with D perhaps TRBD1 (5 bases). The V gene lost 6 bases and the J gene lost 1 base, with 9 bases spanning the gap. CDR3 length: 13 amino acids. Looked up from germline, CDR1 is MRHNA and CDR2 is SNTAGT.

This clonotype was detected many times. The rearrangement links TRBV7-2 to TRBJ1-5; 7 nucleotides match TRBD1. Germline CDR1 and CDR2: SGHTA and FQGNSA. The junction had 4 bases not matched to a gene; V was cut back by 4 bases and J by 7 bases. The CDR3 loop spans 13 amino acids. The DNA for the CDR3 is TGTGCCAGCAGCTCCTGGACAGGACAGCCCCAGCATTTT. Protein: CASSSWTGQPQHF.

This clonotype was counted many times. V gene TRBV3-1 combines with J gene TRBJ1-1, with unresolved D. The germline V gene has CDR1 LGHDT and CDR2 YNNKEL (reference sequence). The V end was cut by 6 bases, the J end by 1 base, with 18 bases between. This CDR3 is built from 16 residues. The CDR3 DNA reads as TGTGCCAGCAGTCCACTCCACAGCAGCCAGAACACTGAAGCTTTCTTT. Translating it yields CASSPLHSSQNTEAFF.

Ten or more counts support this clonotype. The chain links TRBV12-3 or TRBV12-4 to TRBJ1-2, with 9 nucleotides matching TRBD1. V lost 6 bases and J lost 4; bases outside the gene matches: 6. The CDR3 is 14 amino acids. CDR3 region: CASSAATGGYGYTF. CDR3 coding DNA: TGTGCCAGCAGCGCCGCGACAGGGGGCTATGGCTACACCTTC.

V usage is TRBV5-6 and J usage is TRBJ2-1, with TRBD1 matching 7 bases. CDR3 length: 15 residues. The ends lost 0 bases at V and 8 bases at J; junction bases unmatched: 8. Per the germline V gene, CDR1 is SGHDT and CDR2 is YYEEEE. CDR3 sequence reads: CASSLEGASPHEQFF. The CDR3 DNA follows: TGTGCCAGCAGCTTGGAGGGGGCTTCACCCCATGAGCAGTTCTTC.

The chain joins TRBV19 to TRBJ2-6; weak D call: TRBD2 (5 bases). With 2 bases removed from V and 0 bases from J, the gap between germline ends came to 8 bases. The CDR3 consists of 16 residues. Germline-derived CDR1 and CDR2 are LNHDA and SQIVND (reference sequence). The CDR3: CASSITAGSGANVLTF. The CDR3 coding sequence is TGTGCCAGTAGTATAACGGCGGGCTCTGGGGCCAACGTCCTGACTTTC.

The CDR3 bases are TGTGCCAGCATGGAGACTAGCGGGCAAGAGACCCAGTACTTC. Residues: CASMETSGQETQYF. The V and J genes are TRBV6-2 or TRBV6-3 and TRBJ2-5, with 10 bases identical to TRBD2. There are 14 residues in the CDR3. The junction had 4 bases not matched to a gene; V was cut back by 7 bases and J by 2 bases. Germline CDR1 and CDR2: MNHEY and SVGEGT.

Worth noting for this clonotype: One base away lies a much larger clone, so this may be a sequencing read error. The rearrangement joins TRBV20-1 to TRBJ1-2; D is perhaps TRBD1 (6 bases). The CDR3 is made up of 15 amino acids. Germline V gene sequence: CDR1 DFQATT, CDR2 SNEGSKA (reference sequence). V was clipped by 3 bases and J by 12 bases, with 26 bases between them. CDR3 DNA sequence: TGCAGTGCTAGGATCGGACAGAGCTTGGAATGGGGCCACACCTTC. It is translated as CSARIGQSLEWGHTF.

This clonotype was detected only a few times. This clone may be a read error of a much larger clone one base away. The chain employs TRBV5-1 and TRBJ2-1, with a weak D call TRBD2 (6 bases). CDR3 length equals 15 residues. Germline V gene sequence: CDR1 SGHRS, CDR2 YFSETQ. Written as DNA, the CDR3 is TGCGCCAGCAGCTTATGGGAGGATGTTCACAATGAGCAGTCCTTC. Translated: CASSLWEDVHNEQSF. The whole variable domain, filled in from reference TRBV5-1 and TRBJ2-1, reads KAGVTQTPRYLIKTRGQQVTLSCSPISGHRSVSWYQQTPGQGLQFLFEYFSETQRNKGNFPGRFSGRQFSNSRSEMNVSTLELGDSALYLCASSLWEDVHNEQSFGPGTRLTVL.

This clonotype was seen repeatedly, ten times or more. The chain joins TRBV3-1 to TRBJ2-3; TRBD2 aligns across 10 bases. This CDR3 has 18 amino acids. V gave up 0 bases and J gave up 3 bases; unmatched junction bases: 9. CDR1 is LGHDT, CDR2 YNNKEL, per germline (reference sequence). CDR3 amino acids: CASSQEGLLAGRTDTQYF. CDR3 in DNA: TGTGCCAGCAGCCAAGAAGGTCTACTAGCGGGGAGGACAGATACGCAGTATTTT.

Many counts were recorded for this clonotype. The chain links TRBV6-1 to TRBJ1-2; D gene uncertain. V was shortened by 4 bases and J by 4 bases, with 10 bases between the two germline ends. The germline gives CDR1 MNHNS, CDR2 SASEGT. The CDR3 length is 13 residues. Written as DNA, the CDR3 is TGTGCCAGCAGTGGGGAAGGCCTCTATGGCTACACCTTC. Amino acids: CASSGEGLYGYTF.

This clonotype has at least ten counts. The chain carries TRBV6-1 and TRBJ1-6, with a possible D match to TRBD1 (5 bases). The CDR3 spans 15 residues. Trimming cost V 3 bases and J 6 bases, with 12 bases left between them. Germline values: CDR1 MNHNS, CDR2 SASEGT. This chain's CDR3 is CASSDGGLPNSPLHF. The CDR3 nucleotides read TGTGCCAGCAGTGATGGGGGACTGCCTAATTCACCCCTCCACTTT.

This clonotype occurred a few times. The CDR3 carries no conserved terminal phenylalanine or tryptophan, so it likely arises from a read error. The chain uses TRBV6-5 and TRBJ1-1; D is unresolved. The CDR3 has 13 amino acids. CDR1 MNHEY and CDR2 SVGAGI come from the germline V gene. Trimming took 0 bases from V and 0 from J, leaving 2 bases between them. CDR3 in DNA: TGTGCCAGCAGTTACTCGGTGAACACTGAAGCTTTCCTT. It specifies CASSYSVNTEAFL.

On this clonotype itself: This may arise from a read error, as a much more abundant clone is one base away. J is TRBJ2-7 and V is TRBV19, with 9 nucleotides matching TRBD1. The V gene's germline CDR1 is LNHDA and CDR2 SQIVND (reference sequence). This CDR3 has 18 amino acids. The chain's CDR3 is CVSSRPPGQGALSYEQYF. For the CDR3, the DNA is TGTGTCAGTAGTAGACCTCCGGGACAGGGAGCCCTCTCCTACGAGCAGTACTTC. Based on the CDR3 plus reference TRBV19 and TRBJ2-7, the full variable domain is DGGITQSPKYLFRKEGQNVTLSCEQNLNHDAMYWYRQDPGQGLRLIYYSQIVNDFQKGDIAEGYSVSREKKESFPLTVTSAQKNPTAFYLCVSSRPPGQGALSYEQYFGPGTRLTVT.

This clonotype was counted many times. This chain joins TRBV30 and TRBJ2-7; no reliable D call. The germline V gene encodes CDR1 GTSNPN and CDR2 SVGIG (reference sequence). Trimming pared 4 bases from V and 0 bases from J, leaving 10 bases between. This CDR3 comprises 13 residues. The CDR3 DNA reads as TGTGCCTGGACCCGTGACCACTCCTACGAGCAGTACTTC. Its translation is CAWTRDHSYEQYF.